The clone carrying this T cell receptor (beta chain) has a handful of counts. Its antigen is unknown. The donors, healthy Caucasians from Russia, were aged roughly 6 to 90. The second PCR ran about 6 to 11 cycles with a sample-barcoded 5' primer and J-beta primers. TCRdb ran MiXCR on the 5' RACE reads and lists one entry per CDR3 protein. The sample has 1.8 million or so distinct CDR3 sequences, about 39% seen once. The source of the sample is a study of blood T cells in healthy people across ages. J was trimmed by 6 bases and V by 1 base; bases with no gene match: 12. CDR3 length: 17 residues. Regarding the study as a whole: Both naive CD4+ cell counts and diversity were greater in long-lived donors than in aged donors.

The clonotype originates from a human donor in good health. The gene calls are TRBV12-3 or TRBV12-4 and TRBJ1-5; 7 bases agree with TRBD1. Sequencing used blood. CDR3 loop: CASSLVLDREGGQPQHF. In nucleotides, the CDR3 is TGTGCCAGCAGTTTAGTGCTTGACAGGGAAGGGGGTCAGCCCCAGCATTTT.